The 14 T cell receptor beta chains listed next were all sequenced from one sample in a study of shared clonotypes between healthy human individuals. The data were produced by immunoSEQ multiplex PCR, yet TCRdb's version contains in-frame clones alone and is incomplete. The sample has 1,400,000 or so clones, about 98.5% seen once; the top ten hold around 0.38%. The specimen sequenced was naive CD4+ T cells sorted from blood. Subset noted: CD45RA+ positively selected. These receptors all stem from a man under 40 in good health.

The chain carries TRBV5-5 and TRBJ2-3; D is possibly TRBD1 (7 bases). Per the germline V gene, CDR1 is SGHKS and CDR2 is YYEKEE (reference sequence). The CDR3 has 16 amino acids. The V gene lost 5 bases and the J gene lost 0 bases, with 16 bases spanning the gap. The DNA for the CDR3 is TGTGCCAGCAGTTCTCAACCAGGGGGGAGCACAGATACGCAGTATTTT. It codes for CASSSQPGGSTDTQYF.

This clone has just one count. In the same sample, other DNA sequences code for this CDR3. The V gene is TRBV5-5, the J gene TRBJ2-1, with a possible D match to TRBD2 (5 bases). CDR1 SGHKS and CDR2 YYEKEE come from the germline V gene (reference sequence). Trimming removed 2 bases from V and 0 bases from J, with 9 bases in between. The CDR3 has 15 amino acids. The DNA of the CDR3 is TGTGCCAGCAGCTTAACGAGCGGCTCCTACAATGAGCAGTTCTTC. It is translated as CASSLTSGSYNEQFF.

The CDR3, as DNA: TGTGCCAGCAGCGGCGGACAGGATCATTCGTCTGGGGCCAACGTCCTGACTTTC. Translated, it gives CASSGGQDHSSGANVLTF. The V call is TRBV9, the J call TRBJ2-6; 7 bases align to TRBD1. The CDR3 is 18 residues long. The germline V gene encodes CDR1 SGDLS and CDR2 YYNGEE. J gave up 1 base and V 3 bases, and 10 bases lay outside the gene matches.

With respect to this clone: One junction end does not reproduce the germline sequence, and a read error may be involved. The chain links TRBV4-3 to TRBJ2-2, with D perhaps TRBD2 (6 bases). The CDR3 loop spans 14 amino acids. Germline loops: CDR1 LGHNA, CDR2 YSLEER. The DNA of the CDR3 is TGCCCCAGCCTGAGGCGGGAAAGCACCGGGGAGCTGTTTTTT. Translating gives CPSLRRESTGELFF.

J is TRBJ2-5 and V is TRBV5-1; D not certain. There are 13 residues in the CDR3. Trimming stripped 4 bases from V and 2 bases from J, with 9 bases between. Germline V gene sequence: CDR1 SGHRS, CDR2 YFSETQ. CDR3 amino acids: CASSNGSQETQYF. In DNA, the CDR3 is TGCGCCAGCAGCAACGGGTCTCAAGAGACCCAGTACTTC.

The chain couples TRBV7-8 to TRBJ1-5, with D maybe TRBD1 (5 bases). CDR3 size: 14 residues. V gave up 5 bases and J gave up 5 bases, with 13 bases separating them. From germline, CDR1 is SGHVS and CDR2 FQNEAQ. The CDR3 reads CASSDDRSYQPQHF. DNA for the CDR3: TGTGCCAGCAGCGACGACAGATCCTATCAGCCCCAGCATTTT. Using reference TRBV7-8 and TRBJ1-5 for the parts outside the CDR3, the full variable domain is GAGVSQSPRYKVAKRGQDVALRCDPISGHVSLFWYQQALGQGPEFLTYFQNEAQLDKSGLPSDRFFAERPEGSVSTLKIQRTQQEDSAVYLCASSDDRSYQPQHFGDGTRLSIL.

V gene TRBV28 combines with J gene TRBJ2-5; TRBD2 matches at 16 bases. The CDR3 covers 18 residues. Germline V gene lookup returns CDR1 MDHEN and CDR2 SYDVKM. V lost 6 bases, J lost 4 bases, and 11 bases stayed unmatched. CDR3 in amino acids: CASSPSGLAGGPGETQYF. In nucleotides, the CDR3 is TGTGCCAGCAGCCCCTCGGGACTAGCGGGAGGGCCCGGAGAGACCCAGTACTTC.

This chain uses TRBV5-1 with TRBJ2-3, with 7 nucleotides matching TRBD1. This CDR3 comprises 16 residues. Germline CDR1 reads SGHRS; CDR2 reads YFSETQ. With V trimmed by 2 bases and J by 0 bases, 6 bases remained unmatched. The CDR3 nucleotides read TGCGCCAGCAGCTTCCTGACAGGGCCGAGCACAGATACGCAGTATTTT. Translating gives CASSFLTGPSTDTQYF.

This clone was observed a single time. This sequence joins TRBV18 and TRBJ2-3; D is tentatively TRBD1 or TRBD2 (5 bases each). Germline lookup yields CDR1 KGHSH and CDR2 LQKENI. The CDR3 totals 16 residues. Trimming removed 0 bases from V and 5 bases from J, with 15 bases in between. The CDR3 sequence: CASSPPRQGVGDTQYF. As DNA, the CDR3 is TGTGCCAGCTCACCACCGCGCCAGGGAGTAGGAGATACGCAGTATTTT.

In the case of this clone: No DNA is shown, since the ends of the CDR3 on it are uncertain; the CDR3 is the one TCRdb lists. This chain links TRBV9 with TRBJ1-3. The CDR3 sequence runs 15 residues, both termini included. The germline V gene has CDR1 SGDLS and CDR2 YYNGEE. CDR3 sequence reads: CASTSAPAPGNTIYF.

The chain links TRBV4-2 to TRBJ2-1; D is perhaps TRBD2 (6 bases). CDR1 and CDR2 from the germline V gene are LGHNA and YNFKEQ. The length of the CDR3 is 15 residues. V was cut by 0 bases and J by 4 bases, with 10 bases left in between. In DNA, the CDR3 is TGTGCCAGCAGCCAAGAGGATAGCGGATACAATGAGCAGTTCTTC. Its translation: CASSQEDSGYNEQFF.

This CDR3 is CASRTGQGQYF. The CDR3 DNA reads as TGTGCCAGCAGGACCGGACAGGGGCAGTATTTT. The rearrangement uses TRBV2 and TRBJ2-3; the match to TRBD1 covers 8 bases. Germline loops: CDR1 SNHLY, CDR2 FYNNEI. V trimming: 6 bases; J trimming: 11 bases; junction bases outside the gene matches: 4. This CDR3 region has 11 residues.

V and J are TRBV28 and TRBJ2-7; 9 bases align to TRBD1. J was trimmed by 5 bases and V by 4 bases; bases with no gene match: 15. The CDR3 consists of 17 residues. Germline-derived CDR1 and CDR2 are MDHEN and SYDVKM. The CDR3 nucleotides read TGTGCCAGCAGTTCGAGGCGGGACGGACAGGGGTTTGACGAGCAGTACTTC. It codes for CASSSRRDGQGFDEQYF.

The chain joins TRBV7-9 to TRBJ1-5; possible D gene TRBD1, 5 bases. Trimming cost V 4 bases and J 6 bases, with 16 bases left between them. The CDR3 is 15 amino acids. The V gene's germline CDR1 is SEHNR and CDR2 FQNEAQ (reference sequence). CDR3 region: CASSSGRGPFQPQHF. The CDR3 region has the DNA TGTGCCAGCAGCTCGGGACGGGGCCCATTTCAGCCCCAGCATTTT.